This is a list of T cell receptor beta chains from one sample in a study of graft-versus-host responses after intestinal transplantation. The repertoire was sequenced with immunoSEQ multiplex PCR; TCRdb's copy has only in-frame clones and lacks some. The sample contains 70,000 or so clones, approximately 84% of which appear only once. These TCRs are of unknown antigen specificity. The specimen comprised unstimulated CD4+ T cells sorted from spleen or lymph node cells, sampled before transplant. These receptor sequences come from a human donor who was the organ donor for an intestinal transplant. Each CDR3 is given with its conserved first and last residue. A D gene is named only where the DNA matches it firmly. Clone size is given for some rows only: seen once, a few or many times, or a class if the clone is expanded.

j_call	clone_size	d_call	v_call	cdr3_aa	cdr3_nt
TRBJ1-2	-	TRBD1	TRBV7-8	CASSFEGARAQYGYTF	TGTGCCAGCAGCTTCGAGGGGGCGCGGGCCCAATATGGCTACACCTTC
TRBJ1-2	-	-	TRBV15	CATSRVQGDYGYTF	TGTGCCACCAGCAGAGTGCAGGGTGACTATGGCTACACCTTC
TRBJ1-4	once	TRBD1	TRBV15	CATSRDGGQGGEKLFF	TGTGCCACCAGCAGAGACGGAGGACAGGGAGGAGAAAAACTGTTTTTT
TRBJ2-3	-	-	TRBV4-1	CASSLYTDTQYF	TGCGCCAGCAGCCTCTACACAGATACGCAGTATTTT
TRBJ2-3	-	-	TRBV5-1	CASSLFGGRTSTDTQYF	TGCGCCAGCAGCTTGTTCGGGGGTCGAACTAGCACAGATACGCAGTATTTT
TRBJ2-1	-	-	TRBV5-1	CASSLTGGNEQFF	TGCGCCAGCAGCTTGACCGGCGGGAATGAGCAGTTCTTC
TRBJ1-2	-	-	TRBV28	CASSPRGGIYGYTF	TGTGCCAGCAGCCCAAGGGGGGGTATCTATGGCTACACCTTC
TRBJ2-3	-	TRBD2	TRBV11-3	CASSPGLAGGTDTQYF	TGTGCCAGCAGCCCCGGACTAGCGGGTGGCACAGATACGCAGTATTTT
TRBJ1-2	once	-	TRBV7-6	CASSLDGAVNNYGYTF	TGTGCCAGCAGCTTAGATGGGGCAGTAAATAACTATGGCTACACCTTC
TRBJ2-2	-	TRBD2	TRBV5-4	CASSPGTITGELFF	TGTGCCAGCAGCCCAGGGACTATAACCGGGGAGCTGTTTTTT
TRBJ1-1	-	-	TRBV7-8	CASSLVRMNTEAFF	TGTGCCAGCAGCTTAGTGCGCATGAACACTGAAGCTTTCTTT
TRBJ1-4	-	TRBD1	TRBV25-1	CASRGQFTEKLFF	TGTGCCAGCAGGGGACAGTTTACCGAAAAACTGTTTTTT
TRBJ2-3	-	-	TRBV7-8	CASSFGQVGTDTQYF	TGTGCCAGCAGCTTCGGACAAGTGGGCACAGATACGCAGTATTTT
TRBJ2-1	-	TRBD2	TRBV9	CASSVDGPSGVKNEQFF	TGTGCCAGCAGCGTAGATGGACCTAGCGGGGTCAAAAATGAGCAGTTCTTC
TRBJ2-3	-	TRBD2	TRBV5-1	CASSTLAGGTTDTQYF	TGCGCCAGCAGCACTTTAGCGGGGGGAACCACAGATACGCAGTATTTT
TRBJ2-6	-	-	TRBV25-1	CASSDHNSGANVLTF	TGTGCCAGCAGTGACCACAACTCTGGGGCCAACGTCCTGACTTTC
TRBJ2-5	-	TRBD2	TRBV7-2	CASSLASGGALETQYF	TGTGCCAGCAGCTTAGCGAGCGGGGGGGCTCTAGAGACCCAGTACTTC
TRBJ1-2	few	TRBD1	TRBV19	CATQDRGMTNYGYTF	TGTGCCACCCAGGACAGGGGAATGACTAACTATGGCTACACCTTC
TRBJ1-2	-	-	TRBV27	CASSSPGAQGYTF	TGTGCCAGCAGTTCGCCAGGCGCACAGGGCTACACCTTC
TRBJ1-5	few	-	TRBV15	CATSSETVSNQPQHF	TGTGCCACCAGCAGTGAGACAGTTAGCAATCAGCCCCAGCATTTT
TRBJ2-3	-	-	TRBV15	CATSRGGDTQYF	TGTGCCACCAGCAGAGGCGGGGATACGCAGTATTTT
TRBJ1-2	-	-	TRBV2	CASSFDQEGYTF	TGTGCCAGCAGTTTCGATCAAGAGGGCTACACCTTC